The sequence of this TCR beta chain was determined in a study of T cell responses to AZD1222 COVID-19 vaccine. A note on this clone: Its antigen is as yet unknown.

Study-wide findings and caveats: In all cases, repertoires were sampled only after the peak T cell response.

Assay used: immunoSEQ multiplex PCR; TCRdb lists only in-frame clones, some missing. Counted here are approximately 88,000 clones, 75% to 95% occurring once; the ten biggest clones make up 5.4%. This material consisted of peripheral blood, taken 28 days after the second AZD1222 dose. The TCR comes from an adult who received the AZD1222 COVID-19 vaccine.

The CDR3 DNA sequence: TGTGCCAGCAGCTTCGGGTATGGTGACTACGAGCAGTACTTC. Translated: CASSFGYGDYEQYF. V and J are TRBV5-8 and TRBJ2-7; D is uncertain. The germline V gene has CDR1 SGHTS and CDR2 YDEGEE. V was shortened by 2 bases and J by 3 bases, with 12 bases between the two germline ends. The length of the CDR3 is 14 residues. Variable domain in full (rest from reference TRBV5-8 and TRBJ2-7): EAGVTQSPTHLIKTRGQQATLRCSPISGHTSVYWYQQALGLGLQFLLWYDEGEERNRGNFPPRFSGRQFPNYSSELNVNALELEDSALYLCASSFGYGDYEQYFGPGTRLTVT.